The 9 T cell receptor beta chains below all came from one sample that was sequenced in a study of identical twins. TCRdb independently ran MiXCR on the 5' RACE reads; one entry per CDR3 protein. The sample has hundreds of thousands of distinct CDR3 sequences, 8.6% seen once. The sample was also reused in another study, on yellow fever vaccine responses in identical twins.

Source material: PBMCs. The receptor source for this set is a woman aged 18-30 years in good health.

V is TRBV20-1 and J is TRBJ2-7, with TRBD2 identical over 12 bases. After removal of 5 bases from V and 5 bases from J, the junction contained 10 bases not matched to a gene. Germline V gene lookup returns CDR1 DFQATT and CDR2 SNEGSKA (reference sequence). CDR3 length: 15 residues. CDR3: CSASLTSGGSNEQYF. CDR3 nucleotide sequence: TGCAGTGCTTCCCTGACTAGCGGGGGAAGCAACGAGCAGTACTTC.

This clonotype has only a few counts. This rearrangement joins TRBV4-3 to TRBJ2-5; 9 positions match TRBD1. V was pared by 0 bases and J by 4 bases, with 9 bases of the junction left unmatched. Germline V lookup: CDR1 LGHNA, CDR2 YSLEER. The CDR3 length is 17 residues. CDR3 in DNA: TGCGCCAGCAGCCAAGACGTTAACAGGGGGCGTGGAGAGACCCAGTACTTC. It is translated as CASSQDVNRGRGETQYF.

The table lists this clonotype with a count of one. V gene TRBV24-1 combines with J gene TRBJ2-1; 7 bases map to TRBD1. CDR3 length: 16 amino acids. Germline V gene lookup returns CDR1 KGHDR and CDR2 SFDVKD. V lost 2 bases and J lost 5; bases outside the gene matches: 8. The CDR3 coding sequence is TGTGCCACCAGTGATTGGGTGACAGGGAGTAACAATGAGCAGTTCTTC. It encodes CATSDWVTGSNNEQFF.

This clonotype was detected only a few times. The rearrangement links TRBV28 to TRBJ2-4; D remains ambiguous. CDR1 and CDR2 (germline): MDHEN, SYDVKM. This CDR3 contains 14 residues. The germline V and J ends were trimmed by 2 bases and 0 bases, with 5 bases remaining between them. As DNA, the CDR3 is TGTGCCAGCAGTTTACCTGGAGCCAAAAACATTCAGTACTTC. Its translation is CASSLPGAKNIQYF.

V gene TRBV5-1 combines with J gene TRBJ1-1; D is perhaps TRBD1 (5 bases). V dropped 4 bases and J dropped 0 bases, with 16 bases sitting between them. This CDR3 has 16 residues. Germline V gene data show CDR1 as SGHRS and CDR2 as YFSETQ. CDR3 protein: CASSLEPGLMNTEAFF. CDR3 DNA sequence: TGCGCCAGCAGCCTCGAACCGGGACTTATGAACACTGAAGCTTTCTTT.

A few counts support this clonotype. The CDR3 DNA follows: TGTGCCAGCAGACTGACAGGGGGACGTACCGTGCAGTACTTC. It yields the protein CASRLTGGRTVQYF. The chain couples TRBV27 to TRBJ2-7, with 9 nucleotides matching TRBD1. The CDR3 length is 14 residues. Losses at the gene ends were 6 bases for V and 9 bases for J; bases not matched to a gene: 12. The germline gives CDR1 MNHEY, CDR2 SMNVEV (reference sequence).

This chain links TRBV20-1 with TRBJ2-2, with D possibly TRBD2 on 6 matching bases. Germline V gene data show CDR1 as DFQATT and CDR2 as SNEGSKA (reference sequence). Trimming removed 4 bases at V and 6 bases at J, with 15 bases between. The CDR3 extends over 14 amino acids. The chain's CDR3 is CSATGLKGAGELFF. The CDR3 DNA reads TGCAGTGCTACGGGACTTAAAGGCGCCGGGGAGCTGTTTTTT.

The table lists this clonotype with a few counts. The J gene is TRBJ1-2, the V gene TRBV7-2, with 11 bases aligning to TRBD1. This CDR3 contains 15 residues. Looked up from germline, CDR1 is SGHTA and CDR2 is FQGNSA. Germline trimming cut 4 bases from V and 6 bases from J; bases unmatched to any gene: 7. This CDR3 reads CASSYAGQGADGYTF. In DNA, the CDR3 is TGTGCCAGCAGCTATGCCGGACAGGGGGCTGATGGCTACACCTTC.

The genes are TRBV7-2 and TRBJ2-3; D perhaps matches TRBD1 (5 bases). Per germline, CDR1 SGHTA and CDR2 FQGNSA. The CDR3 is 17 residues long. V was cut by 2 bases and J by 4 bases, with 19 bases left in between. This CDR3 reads CASSLSGAKRGADTQYF. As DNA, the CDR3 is TGTGCCAGCAGCTTAAGTGGGGCGAAAAGAGGTGCAGATACGCAGTATTTT.